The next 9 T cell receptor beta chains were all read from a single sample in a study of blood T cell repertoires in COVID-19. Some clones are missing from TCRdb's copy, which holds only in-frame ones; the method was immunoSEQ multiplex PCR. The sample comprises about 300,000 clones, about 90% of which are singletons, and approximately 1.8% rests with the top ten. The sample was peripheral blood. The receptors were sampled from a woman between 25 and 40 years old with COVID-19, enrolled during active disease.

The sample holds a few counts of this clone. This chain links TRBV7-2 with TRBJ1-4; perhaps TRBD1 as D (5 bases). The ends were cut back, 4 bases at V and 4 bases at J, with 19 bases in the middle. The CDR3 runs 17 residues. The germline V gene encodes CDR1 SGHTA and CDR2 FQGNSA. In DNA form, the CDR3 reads TGTGCCAGCAGCTCCCGTGGGGGGGTTAGGGGTAATGAAAAACTGTTTTTT. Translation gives CASSSRGGVRGNEKLFF.

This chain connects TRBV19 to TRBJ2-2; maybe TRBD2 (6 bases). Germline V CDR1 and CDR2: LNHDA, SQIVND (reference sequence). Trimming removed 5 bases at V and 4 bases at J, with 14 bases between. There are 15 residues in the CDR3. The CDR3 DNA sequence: TGTGCCAGTAGTCCGGGACTTGGGGTCACCGGGGAGCTGTTTTTT. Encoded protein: CASSPGLGVTGELFF.

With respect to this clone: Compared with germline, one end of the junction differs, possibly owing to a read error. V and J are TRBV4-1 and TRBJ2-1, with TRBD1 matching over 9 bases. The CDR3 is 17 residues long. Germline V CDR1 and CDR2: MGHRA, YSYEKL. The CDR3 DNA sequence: TGCGCCAGCAGTCAAGGGACCGGGACAGGGCTTTGGAATGAGCAGTTCTTC. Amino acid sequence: CASSQGTGTGLWNEQFF.

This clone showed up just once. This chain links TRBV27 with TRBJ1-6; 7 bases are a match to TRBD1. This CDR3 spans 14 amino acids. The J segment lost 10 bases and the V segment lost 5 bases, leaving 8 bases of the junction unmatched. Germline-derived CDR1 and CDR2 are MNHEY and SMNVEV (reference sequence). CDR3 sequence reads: CASSLTGLGSPLHF. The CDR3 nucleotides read TGTGCCAGCAGTCTGACAGGGCTAGGCTCACCCCTCCACTTT.

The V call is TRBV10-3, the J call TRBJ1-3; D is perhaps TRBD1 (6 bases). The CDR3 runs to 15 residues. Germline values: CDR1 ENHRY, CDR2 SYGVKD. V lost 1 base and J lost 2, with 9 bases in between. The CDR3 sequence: CAISEWGLTGNTIYF. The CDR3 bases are TGTGCCATCAGTGAGTGGGGGCTCACTGGAAACACCATATATTTT.

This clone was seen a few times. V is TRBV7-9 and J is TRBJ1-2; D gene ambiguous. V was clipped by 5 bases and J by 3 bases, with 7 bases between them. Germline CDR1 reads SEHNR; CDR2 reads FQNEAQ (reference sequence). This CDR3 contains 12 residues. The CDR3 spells CASSPGDYGYTF. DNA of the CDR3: TGTGCCAGCAGCCCCGGGGACTATGGCTACACCTTC. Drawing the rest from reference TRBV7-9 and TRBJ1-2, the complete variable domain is DTGVSQNPRHKITKRGQNVTFRCDPISEHNRLYWYRQTLGQGPEFLTYFQNEAQLEKSRLLSDRFSAERPKGSFSTLEIQRTEQGDSAMYLCASSPGDYGYTFGSGTRLTVV.

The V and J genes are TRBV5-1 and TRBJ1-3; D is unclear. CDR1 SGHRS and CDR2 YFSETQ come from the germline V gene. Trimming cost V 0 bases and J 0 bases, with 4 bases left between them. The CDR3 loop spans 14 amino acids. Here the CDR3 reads CASSLDLSGNTIYF. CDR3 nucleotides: TGCGCCAGCAGCTTGGATCTCTCTGGAAACACCATATATTTT.

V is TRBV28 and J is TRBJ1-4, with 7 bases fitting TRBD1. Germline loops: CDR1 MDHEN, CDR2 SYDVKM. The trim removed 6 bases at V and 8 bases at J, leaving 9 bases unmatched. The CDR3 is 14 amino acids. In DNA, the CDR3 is TGTGCCAGCAGGTCTACAGGGGTAAGGGAAAAACTGTTTTTT. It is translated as CASRSTGVREKLFF. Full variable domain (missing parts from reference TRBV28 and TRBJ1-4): DVKVTQSSRYLVKRTGEKVFLECVQDMDHENMFWYRQDPGLGLRLIYFSYDVKMKEKGDIPEGYSVSREKKERFSLILESASTNQTSMYLCASRSTGVREKLFFGSGTQLSVL.

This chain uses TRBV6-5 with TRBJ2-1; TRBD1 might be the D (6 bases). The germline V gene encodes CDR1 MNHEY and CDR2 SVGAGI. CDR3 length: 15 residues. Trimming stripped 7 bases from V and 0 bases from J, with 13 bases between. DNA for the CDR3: TGTGCCAGCACCGCCCCAGGGGTCTCCTACAATGAGCAGTTCTTC. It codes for CASTAPGVSYNEQFF.